The source of this T cell receptor beta chain is a study of spatial heterogeneity in lung cancer. The study tagged each TCR cDNA molecule with a unique molecular identifier. TCRdb reprocessed the 5' RACE reads via MiXCR and lists one record per CDR3 protein. The sample consists of roughly 4,200 distinct CDR3 sequences, 8% to 10% of them appearing once. Time point reported: sample taken at primary tumor resection. Unsorted whole RNA of tumor, nontumor lung or frozen PBMC was sequenced. The donors, roughly 70 patients with untreated early-stage non-small cell lung cancer, provided the samples. Trimming removed 5 bases at V and 5 bases at J, with 10 bases between. The CDR3 consists of 12 residues. Germline assignment: CDR1 SEHNR and CDR2 FQNEAQ (reference sequence). This clonotype was found many times.

The chain carries TRBV7-9 and TRBJ2-7, with D possibly matching TRBD2 (5 bases). This receptor was taken from a male donor with early-stage non-small cell lung cancer. The sample consisted of PBMCs, taken at surgery. The CDR3 loop is CASSTQLDEQYF. DNA of the CDR3: TGTGCCAGCAGCACGCAACTAGACGAGCAGTACTTC.